This T cell receptor beta chain was retrieved from a study of blood T cell repertoires in COVID-19. Germline CDR1 is GTSNPN and CDR2 is SVGIG (reference sequence). The CDR3 totals 12 residues. The trim removed 2 bases at V and 6 bases at J, leaving 3 bases unmatched. Method: immunoSEQ multiplex PCR; TCRdb's copy keeps in-frame clones and lacks some. The sample yields over 200,000 clones, 80% to 95% seen once. V usage is TRBV30 and J usage is TRBJ1-2; 7 bases agree with TRBD1. This TCR was sampled from a man in his fifties or sixties with COVID-19, enrolled during active disease. The sequenced sample consisted of peripheral blood. Written as DNA, the CDR3 is TGTGCCTGGAGTAGACAGGGAAATGGCTACACCTTC. Protein sequence: CAWSRQGNGYTF.